This is a list of T cell receptor beta chains from one sample in a study of response to subunit inactivated influenza vaccine. TCRdb re-derived calls from the RT-PCR reads in MiXCR, one entry per CDR3 protein. The sample carries some 520,000 distinct CDR3 sequences, approximately 16% recorded once. The sequences come from CD4+ T cells sorted from PBMCs, collected roughly 24 months after vaccination. These receptors were taken from a man between 50 and 69 years old who received an inactivated influenza vaccine. The CDR3 runs from the conserved cysteine through the conserved F or W.

J gene	V gene	CDR3 protein
TRBJ2-7	TRBV14	CASSPISGTSGSRAVYF
TRBJ1-4	TRBV5-1	CASSLSGFEEKLFF
TRBJ1-6	TRBV20-1	CSARGGLDSPLHF
TRBJ1-5	TRBV7-2	CASSPRTGGINQPQHF
TRBJ1-2	TRBV6-1	CASRDGFTNYGYTF
TRBJ2-6	TRBV20-1	CSARALVLEGGANVLTF
TRBJ1-1	TRBV28	CASRPIGQGSNTEAFF
TRBJ2-5	TRBV4-2	CASSRGAGGEETQYF
TRBJ1-5	TRBV29-1	CSVQGRGDQPQHF
TRBJ2-1	TRBV12-3/TRBV12-4	CASSIAGGQYNEQFF
TRBJ1-4	TRBV2	CASSELGGTNEKLFF
TRBJ2-3	TRBV12-3/TRBV12-4	CASSLGVTRTDTQYF
TRBJ2-1	TRBV4-1	CASSRAGVLYNEQFF
TRBJ2-1	TRBV4-3	CASSRDRGSNEQFF
TRBJ2-7	TRBV5-5	CASSPVFGGEQYF
TRBJ2-1	TRBV20-1	CSALANKHEQFF
TRBJ2-1	TRBV28	CASSFFGQTPDEQFF
TRBJ1-1	TRBV20-1	CSAREVGQIFFPNTEAFF
TRBJ2-1	TRBV5-1	CASSLFGQPRDEQFF
TRBJ2-1	TRBV12-3/TRBV12-4	CASSLVEQFF
TRBJ1-5	TRBV2	CASSEGVRSNQPQHF
TRBJ1-2	TRBV27	CASRKPGHF
TRBJ2-3	TRBV18	CASSPPVFAPSTDTQYF
TRBJ2-2	TRBV6-1	CASSVGQGLTGELFF
TRBJ2-3	TRBV7-2	CASSLVRRSRTDTQYF